These 32 T cell receptor beta chains originate from one sample sequenced in a study of breast tumors, draining lymph nodes, adjacent tissues. TCRdb re-called the multiplex PCR reads with MiXCR, one entry per CDR3 protein. The sample carries approximately 63,000 distinct CDR3 sequences, roughly 59% recorded once. What was sequenced was breast tumor tissue. The receptors were sampled from a female donor with breast cancer. Some clones in this sample may be carry-over from other donors' samples.

This clonotype showed up many times. The gene calls are TRBV28 and TRBJ2-7; a weak D match, TRBD2 (5 bases). With 1 base removed from V and 1 base from J, the gap between germline ends came to 8 bases. CDR3 length equals 14 residues. Germline V gene sequence: CDR1 MDHEN, CDR2 SYDVKM. In nucleotides, the CDR3 is TGTGCCAGCAGTTTATACGGGGTATCCTACGAGCAGTACTTC. Translating it yields CASSLYGVSYEQYF.

This chain uses TRBV5-8 with TRBJ2-2; 7 bases map to TRBD2. CDR3 size: 13 residues. Looked up from germline, CDR1 is SGHTS and CDR2 is YDEGEE. Germline trimming cut 4 bases from V and 7 bases from J; bases unmatched to any gene: 4. The CDR3 loop is CASSLRTSGELFF. The CDR3 nucleotides are TGTGCCAGCAGCCTCCGGACTAGCGGGGAGCTGTTTTTT.

A note on this clonotype: One junction end does not reproduce the germline sequence, and a read error may be involved. This chain joins TRBV20-1 and TRBJ2-3; 8 positions agree with TRBD2. Germline CDR1 and CDR2: DFQATT and SNEGSKA (reference sequence). The CDR3 is made up of 17 amino acids. CDR3 nucleotide sequence: TGCAGTGCTAGATTGGTAGCGGGACTAGTGAGGGGTGATACGCAGTGTTTT. Its translation is CSARLVAGLVRGDTQCF.

The V call is TRBV11-2, the J call TRBJ2-5, with TRBD2 identical over 10 bases. CDR3 length: 18 amino acids. The germline V gene has CDR1 SGHAT and CDR2 FQNNGV. The J segment lost 2 bases and the V segment lost 1 base, leaving 10 bases of the junction unmatched. The CDR3 is CASSLAVLAGEQQETQYF. As DNA, the CDR3 is TGTGCCAGCAGCTTAGCCGTCCTAGCGGGGGAACAGCAAGAGACCCAGTACTTC.

The chain links TRBV6-4 to TRBJ2-1, with D possibly being TRBD2 (6 bases). This CDR3 is built from 17 residues. The germline V and J ends were trimmed by 5 bases and 3 bases, with 20 bases remaining between them. Looked up from germline, CDR1 is MRHNA and CDR2 is SNTAGT. The CDR3 sequence: CASSWIGQMGGYNEQFF. CDR3 nucleotide sequence: TGTGCCAGCAGTTGGATTGGGCAGATGGGGGGCTACAATGAGCAGTTCTTC.

The sample holds many counts of this clonotype. This chain connects TRBV6-5 to TRBJ1-2; possibly TRBD1 for D (5 bases). CDR3 length: 15 residues. The V end was cut by 5 bases, the J end by 5 bases, with 18 bases between. Germline loops: CDR1 MNHEY, CDR2 SVGAGI. In nucleotides, the CDR3 is TGTGCCAGCAGTCAAACCCGGGACGTCGGGTATGGCTACACCTTC. This translates into CASSQTRDVGYGYTF.

In this sample, this clonotype turned up a few times. The chain combines TRBV7-4 with TRBJ2-3, with TRBD2 matching over 9 bases. Germline-derived CDR1 and CDR2 are SGHVT and SQSDAQ. CDR3 length: 15 residues. With V trimmed by 6 bases and J by 3 bases, 7 bases remained unmatched. In nucleotides, the CDR3 is TGTGCCAGCAGTGCGGGGCTAGCGGGGACAGATACGCAGTATTTT. It translates to CASSAGLAGTDTQYF.

Worth noting for this clonotype: At one of its ends the junction is not consistent with the germline gene, which may arise from a read error. The V and J genes are TRBV7-7 and TRBJ2-7; 9 positions match TRBD1. This CDR3 region has 14 residues. Germline assignment: CDR1 SSHAT and CDR2 FNYEAQ (reference sequence). The CDR3 protein is CASSLTGQGYEQYF. DNA for the CDR3: TGCGCCAGCAGCTTAACGGGACAGGGATACGAGCAGTACTTC. The whole variable domain, remainder taken from reference TRBV7-7 and TRBJ2-7, is GAGVSQSPRYKVTKRGQDVTLRCDPISSHATLYWYQQALGQGPEFLTYFNYEAQPDKSGLPSDRFSAERPEGSISTLTIQRTEQRDSAMYRCASSLTGQGYEQYFGPGTRLTVT.

This clonotype appeared many times. The chain carries TRBV5-1 and TRBJ2-7; 9 bases agree with TRBD1. The germline CDR1 and CDR2 sequences are SGHRS and YFSETQ. The CDR3 spans 15 residues. The J segment lost 5 bases and the V segment lost 6 bases, leaving 12 bases of the junction unmatched. The CDR3 DNA follows: TGCGCCAGCACTCCAACAGGGGGCAGGCATGACGAGCAGTACTTC. Its protein is CASTPTGGRHDEQYF.

The chain employs TRBV19 and TRBJ1-3; D is perhaps TRBD1 (5 bases). Trimming left V 5 bases short and J 0 bases short, with 11 bases between. Germline CDR1 and CDR2: LNHDA and SQIVND (reference sequence). The CDR3 covers 15 residues. The CDR3 is CASSPGANSGNTIYF. The CDR3 DNA reads TGTGCCAGTAGTCCCGGGGCTAACTCTGGAAACACCATATATTTT.

A single count supports this clonotype. V gene TRBV20-1 combines with J gene TRBJ2-3; D ambiguous. The CDR3 has 11 residues. CDR1 and CDR2 from the germline V gene are DFQATT and SNEGSKA (reference sequence). V was cut by 5 bases and J by 2 bases, with 5 bases left in between. CDR3 protein: CSASPTDTQYF. The CDR3 DNA sequence: TGCAGTGCTTCCCCCACAGATACGCAGTATTTT.

This clonotype was observed at least ten times. The genes are TRBV6-5 and TRBJ1-2; D is undetermined. CDR1 is MNHEY, CDR2 SVGAGI, per germline. The CDR3 sequence is 10 residues long. V gave up 11 bases and J gave up 3 bases, with 7 bases separating them. The CDR3 coding sequence is TGTGCCGCCGGGCACTATGGCTACACCTTC. Protein: CAAGHYGYTF.

Here the CDR3 reads CSAPGLGADTQYF. CDR3 nucleotides: TGCAGTGCTCCCGGACTAGGGGCAGATACGCAGTATTTT. The chain has TRBV20-1 and TRBJ2-3; TRBD2 matches at 7 bases. Germline values: CDR1 DFQATT, CDR2 SNEGSKA (reference sequence). V lost 5 bases and J lost 4; bases outside the gene matches: 6. CDR3 length: 13 residues.

This sequence joins TRBV7-3 and TRBJ2-3; the match to TRBD2 covers 11 bases. The germline V gene encodes CDR1 SGHTA and CDR2 FQGTGA. The CDR3 consists of 15 residues. The trim removed 3 bases at V and 8 bases at J, leaving 7 bases unmatched. DNA of the CDR3: TGTGCCAGCAGCTTTAGCGGGGGGGGTGCAGGTACGCAGTATTTT. It is translated as CASSFSGGGAGTQYF.

This clonotype was found many times. The chain carries TRBV20-1 and TRBJ2-2; tentatively, D is TRBD1 (6 bases). From germline, CDR1 is DFQATT and CDR2 SNEGSKA (reference sequence). With 5 bases removed from V and 4 bases from J, the gap between germline ends came to 14 bases. This CDR3 has 14 residues. The CDR3 bases are TGCAGTGCTTTAGGGGGTATGGGCACCGGGGAGCTGTTTTTT. It is translated as CSALGGMGTGELFF.

This clonotype was detected many times. The V call is TRBV3-1, the J call TRBJ1-5; D remains unclear. Trimming took off 3 bases at V and 4 bases at J, with 7 bases between the two ends. Germline assignment: CDR1 LGHDT and CDR2 YNNKEL (reference sequence). This CDR3 has 13 amino acids. The CDR3 loop reads CASSQTRNQPQHF. The CDR3 nucleotides read TGTGCCAGCAGCCAGACAAGAAATCAGCCCCAGCATTTT.

This clonotype was recorded many times. The genes are TRBV6-1 and TRBJ1-3; D remains ambiguous. V shed 7 bases and J shed 5 bases, with 15 bases lying between them. CDR1 and CDR2 (germline): MNHNS, SASEGT. CDR3 length: 14 amino acids. CDR3 sequence: CASNPGPGRNTIYF. Written as DNA, the CDR3 is TGTGCCAGCAACCCGGGCCCCGGGAGAAACACCATATATTTT.

The chain carries TRBV7-9 and TRBJ1-4, with D perhaps matching TRBD1 (5 bases). CDR3 length: 17 amino acids. V was cut by 6 bases and J by 6 bases, with 23 bases left in between. CDR1 and CDR2 (germline): SEHNR, FQNEAQ (reference sequence). CDR3 nucleotides: TGTGCCAGCAGTGCGGGGCTAGCGGGAGCGGCTGATGAAAAACTGTTTTTT. Its protein product is CASSAGLAGAADEKLFF.

This clonotype was found many times. This sequence joins TRBV6-5 and TRBJ1-6, with TRBD1 matching over 8 bases. J gave up 10 bases and V 5 bases, and 7 bases lay outside the gene matches. Germline CDR1 is MNHEY and CDR2 is SVGAGI. CDR3 size: 14 residues. CDR3 in DNA: TGTGCCAGCAGTCTGGACAGGGTGGGGTCACCCCTCCACTTT. It is translated as CASSLDRVGSPLHF.

For the CDR3, the DNA is TGCAGTGCTCAGACAGCGGGGGGAAGTGGCTACACCTTC. Translating it yields CSAQTAGGSGYTF. This rearrangement joins TRBV20-1 to TRBJ1-2; D possibly corresponds to TRBD1 (5 bases). This CDR3 contains 13 residues. The V gene's germline CDR1 is DFQATT and CDR2 SNEGSKA (reference sequence). The germline V and J ends were trimmed by 5 bases and 7 bases, with 17 bases remaining between them.

This clonotype has a count of ten or more. The chain uses TRBV19 and TRBJ2-7, with TRBD2 matching over 11 bases. Germline V gene data show CDR1 as LNHDA and CDR2 as SQIVND (reference sequence). V lost 10 bases, J lost 1 base, and 3 bases stayed unmatched. This CDR3 comprises 13 residues. In DNA, the CDR3 is TGTGCCACCCGACTAGCGGGATCCTACGAGCAGTACTTC. It yields the protein CATRLAGSYEQYF.

The chain links TRBV10-1 to TRBJ1-1; D gene unclear. With 1 base removed from V and 0 bases from J, the gap between germline ends came to 3 bases. CDR1 and CDR2 (germline): WNHNN, SYGVQD (reference sequence). This CDR3 contains 13 residues. The CDR3 sequence is CASSELLNTEAFF. The CDR3 region has the DNA TGCGCCAGCAGTGAGTTGTTGAACACTGAAGCTTTCTTT.

This clonotype qualifies as medium-sized. The chain is built from TRBV30 and TRBJ1-2, with TRBD1 as a possible D gene (6 bases). The V end lost 3 bases, the J end lost 8 bases, and 19 bases lay between the germline ends. The CDR3 loop spans 14 amino acids. Germline CDR1 reads GTSNPN; CDR2 reads SVGIG (reference sequence). This chain's CDR3 is CAWSVVGGAEGYTF. The CDR3 DNA reads TGTGCCTGGAGCGTGGTGGGGGGCGCGGAAGGCTACACCTTC. Drawing the rest from reference TRBV30 and TRBJ1-2, the complete variable domain is SQTIHQWPATLVQPVGSPLSLECTVEGTSNPNLYWYRQAAGRGLQLLFYSVGIGQISSEVPQNLSASRPQDRQFILSSKKLLLSDSGFYLCAWSVVGGAEGYTFGSGTRLTVV.

V and J are TRBV7-2 and TRBJ1-1; D is unclear. V was cut by 1 base and J by 3 bases, with 12 bases left in between. CDR1 and CDR2 from the germline V gene are SGHTA and FQGNSA. The CDR3 has 15 amino acids. CDR3 nucleotides: TGTGCCAGCAGCTTAGGGAGCATGGGGTACACTGAAGCTTTCTTT. Protein: CASSLGSMGYTEAFF.

This chain joins TRBV10-3 and TRBJ2-7; possibly TRBD1 for D (5 bases). Looked up from germline, CDR1 is ENHRY and CDR2 is SYGVKD. CDR3 length equals 12 residues. Deletions cut 9 bases from V and 5 bases from J, with 14 bases between. The CDR3 region is CAIGTGSNEQYV. In nucleotides, the CDR3 is TGTGCCATAGGTACAGGCTCAAACGAGCAGTACGTC.

The rearrangement links TRBV28 to TRBJ1-2, with 9 bases fitting TRBD1. V lost 6 bases, J lost 7 bases, and 6 bases stayed unmatched. Per the germline V gene, CDR1 is MDHEN and CDR2 is SYDVKM. The CDR3 totals 13 residues. The CDR3 DNA follows: TGTGCCAGCAGCTCTGGACAGGGGATTGGCTACACCTTC. Protein product: CASSSGQGIGYTF.

This clonotype has a count of ten or more. The rearrangement links TRBV5-1 to TRBJ2-7; TRBD2 is a possible D gene (5 bases). V gave up 3 bases and J gave up 7 bases, with 11 bases separating them. This CDR3 has 12 amino acids. Germline-derived CDR1 and CDR2 are SGHRS and YFSETQ. The CDR3 protein is CASSYSPGEQYF. DNA for the CDR3: TGCGCCAGCAGCTATTCCCCGGGGGAGCAGTACTTC. Combining the CDR3 with reference TRBV5-1 and TRBJ2-7 gives the whole variable domain KAGVTQTPRYLIKTRGQQVTLSCSPISGHRSVSWYQQTPGQGLQFLFEYFSETQRNKGNFPGRFSGRQFSNSRSEMNVSTLELGDSALYLCASSYSPGEQYFGPGTRLTVT.

This clonotype has at least ten counts. The chain employs TRBV6-6 and TRBJ2-5; the match to TRBD2 covers 11 bases. V gave up 0 bases and J gave up 4 bases; unmatched junction bases: 7. The CDR3 consists of 17 residues. Germline V CDR1 and CDR2: MNHNY, SVGAGI (reference sequence). The CDR3 sequence: CASSYSGSGGARETQYF. The DNA for the CDR3 is TGTGCCAGCAGTTACTCGGGTAGCGGGGGGGCCAGAGAGACCCAGTACTTC.

Many counts were recorded for this clonotype. This chain connects TRBV19 to TRBJ2-6; D is unresolved. The germline gives CDR1 LNHDA, CDR2 SQIVND (reference sequence). V lost 4 bases and J lost 2, with 9 bases in between. The CDR3 contains 15 residues. CDR3 sequence (DNA): TGTGCCAGTAGTAGTAAAGTGGCTGGGGCCAACGTCCTGACTTTC. Translated, it gives CASSSKVAGANVLTF.

At least ten counts were recorded for this clonotype. V gene TRBV7-8 combines with J gene TRBJ2-7; D is possibly TRBD1 (6 bases). Trimming stripped 2 bases from V and 0 bases from J, with 14 bases between. The CDR3 totals 16 residues. Per the germline V gene, CDR1 is SGHVS and CDR2 is FQNEAQ. In DNA, the CDR3 is TGTGCCAGCAGCTTATTCCGGGACAAGAGCTCCTACGAGCAGTACTTC. Protein product: CASSLFRDKSSYEQYF.

On this clonotype: The junction shows a germline mismatch at one end, possibly a read error. The chain combines TRBV7-6 with TRBJ2-1; unclear D gene. Germline values: CDR1 SGHVS, CDR2 FNYEAQ. This CDR3 region has 13 residues. The CDR3 coding sequence is TGTGCTAGCAGCTCTTCCCTCTACAATGAGCAGTTCTTC. Its translation: CASSSSLYNEQFF.

Concerning this clonotype itself: One end of the junction fails to match germline, which may point to a read error. The chain links TRBV5-1 to TRBJ2-5; 7 positions match TRBD2. In germline, CDR1 is SGHRS, CDR2 YFSETQ. This CDR3 has 16 amino acids. As DNA, the CDR3 is TGTGCCAGCAGCGCCGCCGCCGGGGCGGGAGTGGAGACCCAGTACTTC. It specifies CASSAAAGAGVETQYF. Supplemented by reference TRBV5-1 and TRBJ2-5, the full variable domain reads KAGVTQTPRYLIKTRGQQVTLSCSPISGHRSVSWYQQTPGQGLQFLFEYFSETQRNKGNFPGRFSGRQFSNSRSEMNVSTLELGDSALYLCASSAAAGAGVETQYFGPGTRLLVL.